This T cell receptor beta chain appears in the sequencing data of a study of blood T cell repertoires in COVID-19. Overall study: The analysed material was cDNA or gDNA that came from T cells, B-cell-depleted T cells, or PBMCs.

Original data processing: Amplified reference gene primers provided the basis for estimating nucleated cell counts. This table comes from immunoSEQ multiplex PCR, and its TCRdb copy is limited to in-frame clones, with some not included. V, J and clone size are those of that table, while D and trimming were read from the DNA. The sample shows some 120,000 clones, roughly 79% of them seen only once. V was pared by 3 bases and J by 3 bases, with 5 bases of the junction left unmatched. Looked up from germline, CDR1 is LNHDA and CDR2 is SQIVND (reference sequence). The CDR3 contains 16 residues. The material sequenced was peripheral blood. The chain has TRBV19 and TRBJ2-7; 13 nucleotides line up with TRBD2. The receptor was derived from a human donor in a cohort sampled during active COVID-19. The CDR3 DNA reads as TGTGCCAGTAGTATCGGACTAGCGGGAGACTACTACGAGCAGTACTTC. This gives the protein CASSIGLAGDYYEQYF.